These T cell receptor beta chains were read from a single sample in a study of cytomegalovirus exposure and HLA in healthy donors. Repertoires were generated with immunoSEQ multiplex PCR, while TCRdb's copy carries only in-frame clones and drops some. In the table there are approximately 59,000 clones, over 90% of which are singletons. The sample taken for sequencing was PBMCs. The receptors were sampled from a man between 18 and 29 years old in good health and CMV-seropositive. The conserved cysteine and the conserved F or W are not part of the CDR3 here. A D gene is named only where the DNA matches it firmly.

TRBJ2-3	TRBD2	TRBV4-1	ASSQERASGERSLGTQY
TRBJ2-3	NA	TRBV7-2	ASSLVWLASTDTQY
TRBJ2-7	TRBD1	TRBV28	ASRPTGGAEQY
TRBJ1-1	NA	TRBV7-9	ASSLGGSSLGAF
TRBJ2-1	TRBD2	TRBV7-3	ASSTRAGAGINEQF
TRBJ1-2	NA	TRBV1	TSPSRSLYGYT
TRBJ2-1	NA	TRBV5-1	ASRPGGLQF
TRBJ2-7	TRBD2	TRBV10-3	AIGLAASYEQY
TRBJ1-5	NA	TRBV5-1	ASSSGGDGQPQH
TRBJ2-3	NA	TRBV2	ASSVKRGTDTQY
TRBJ2-7	NA	TRBV19	ASSIDIGHPYEQY
TRBJ2-1	NA	TRBV11-2	ASSLATGYYNEQF
TRBJ2-7	NA	TRBV27	ASSSGTEQY
TRBJ2-1	TRBD2	TRBV2	ASTGTSDNEQF
TRBJ2-7	NA	TRBV5-5	ASSQTQGRTAEQY
TRBJ2-5	TRBD2	TRBV19	ASSTGTSGPETQY
TRBJ2-3	NA	TRBV2	ASSTGGGDTQY
TRBJ2-7	TRBD1	TRBV5-1	ASSFGTGFYEQY
TRBJ2-3	TRBD2	TRBV4-1	ASSQSGLAGYTQY
TRBJ2-7	TRBD1	TRBV19	ASSPGTGFSYEQY
TRBJ2-1	TRBD2	TRBV6-4	ASSLLAGPYNEQF
TRBJ2-3	NA	TRBV20-1	SALTVDTQY
TRBJ2-5	TRBD2	TRBV18	ASSPPWGGETQY
TRBJ2-3	NA	TRBV6-4	ASSSGLELTDTQY
TRBJ1-1	NA	TRBV18	ASSLGMGSGAEAF
TRBJ1-3	TRBD1	TRBV5-6	ASTYKRDRAGNTIY
TRBJ2-3	TRBD1	TRBV19	ASSKTGGWTDTQY
TRBJ2-4	NA	TRBV5-6	ASSPEDKNIQY
TRBJ2-7	TRBD1	TRBV9	ASSATGTGGDEQY
TRBJ2-2	NA	TRBV30	AWSLQGTGELF
TRBJ2-5	TRBD1	TRBV5-6	ASSAAGTGGQDEETQY
TRBJ2-7	NA	TRBV30	AWSSPSYEQY
TRBJ2-3	NA	TRBV27	ASSGLTDTQY
TRBJ2-1	TRBD2	TRBV6-5	ASSGLGFYNEQF
TRBJ2-7	TRBD2	TRBV5-4	ASSARGEGLGEQY
TRBJ1-1	TRBD1	TRBV18	ASSPLGTGGLGTEAF
TRBJ2-2	NA	TRBV11-3	ASSLDISGELF
TRBJ2-4	NA	TRBV5-1	ASSLDRGPAIQY
TRBJ2-3	NA	TRBV29-1	SQGNYLLGKDTQY
TRBJ1-2	NA	TRBV7-2	ASSPTRPMGGYGYT
TRBJ1-2	TRBD1	TRBV28	ASSLTGGNGYT
TRBJ2-7	NA	TRBV6-1	ASSRAGTFYEQY
TRBJ1-4	NA	TRBV6-5	ASRAGTGGKLF
TRBJ1-1	NA	TRBV27	ASTKEGGGNTEAF
TRBJ2-1	TRBD2	TRBV11-2	ASSLDQLAGVNGEQF
TRBJ2-1	TRBD2	TRBV30	ARGTLTSGDYNEQF
TRBJ2-7	NA	TRBV10-2	ASSALDSSSSYEQY
TRBJ2-2	TRBD1	TRBV29-1	SVQRQGNTGELF
TRBJ1-2	NA	TRBV6-6	ASSGTGLTTMGYT
TRBJ2-6	NA	TRBV19	ASSIERSNVLT
TRBJ2-5	TRBD2	TRBV14	ASSQGVLAGGETQY
TRBJ2-7	TRBD2	TRBV4-2	ASSQDPSGTYEQY
TRBJ2-3	NA	TRBV5-4	ASSWPSENTQY